The 29 T cell receptor beta chains listed next were all sequenced from one sample in a study of cytomegalovirus exposure and HLA in healthy donors. The study ran its PCR with 60 Vbeta and 13 Jbeta primers. Assay: immunoSEQ multiplex PCR; the TCRdb copy retains only in-frame clones and omits some. Of roughly 93,000 clones in the sample, more than 60% were seen once. The sequencing sample was made of PBMCs. The receptors stem from a man aged 18 to 35 in good health and CMV-seropositive.

The rearrangement links TRBV27 to TRBJ1-1, with 9 bases aligning to TRBD1. The length of the CDR3 is 16 residues. V was pared by 5 bases and J by 6 bases, with 13 bases of the junction left unmatched. CDR1 is MNHEY and CDR2 is SMNVEV in the germline V gene (reference sequence). This CDR3 reads CASSSLTGGFSAEAFF. DNA of the CDR3: TGTGCCAGCAGTAGCTTGACAGGGGGTTTTTCTGCTGAAGCTTTCTTT.

CDR3 protein: CASSLTLSSGAYEQYF. CDR3 DNA: TGTGCCAGCAGCTTAACCCTTTCTAGCGGAGCCTACGAGCAGTACTTC. This rearrangement joins TRBV13 to TRBJ2-7; 7 nucleotides align to TRBD2. The junction had 9 bases not matched to a gene; V was cut back by 2 bases and J by 2 bases. The CDR3 runs to 16 residues. Germline V gene data show CDR1 as PRHDT and CDR2 as FYEKMQ (reference sequence).

Only a few counts were recorded for this clone. The chain is built from TRBV18 and TRBJ2-5; 16 positions match TRBD2. V lost 2 bases and J lost 3; bases outside the gene matches: 9. This CDR3 is 19 amino acids long. The germline CDR1 and CDR2 sequences are KGHSH and LQKENI. The CDR3 DNA reads as TGTGCCAGCTCACCATGGCCGGGACTAGCGGGGGGGCCGGAAGAGACCCAGTACTTC. The encoded protein is CASSPWPGLAGGPEETQYF.

The J gene is TRBJ2-7, the V gene TRBV6-1; 7 bases agree with TRBD1. The length of the CDR3 is 14 residues. Germline values: CDR1 MNHNS, CDR2 SASEGT. V shed 6 bases and J 2 bases; nucleotides not matched to a gene: 7. CDR3 coding DNA: TGTGCCAGCAGCCAAGACAGGGCCACCTACGAGCAGTACTTC. Protein product: CASSQDRATYEQYF.

The V gene is TRBV19, the J gene TRBJ1-5; 9 bases are a match to TRBD1. Losses at the gene ends were 8 bases for V and 2 bases for J; bases not matched to a gene: 7. CDR3 size: 15 residues. CDR1 and CDR2 from the germline V gene are LNHDA and SQIVND (reference sequence). The CDR3 region is CASAPTGGGNQPQHF. The CDR3 DNA reads TGTGCCAGTGCGCCTACAGGGGGCGGCAATCAGCCCCAGCATTTT.

This chain links TRBV7-8 with TRBJ2-7, with D possibly being TRBD2 (6 bases). The CDR3 has 14 amino acids. From germline, CDR1 is SGHVS and CDR2 FQNEAQ. Trimming took off 0 bases at V and 3 bases at J, with 9 bases between the two ends. The CDR3 region is CASSLAGGNYEQYF. CDR3 sequence (DNA): TGTGCCAGCAGCTTAGCGGGAGGTAACTACGAGCAGTACTTC.

The chain has TRBV10-3 and TRBJ2-7; TRBD2 matches 7 bases. The trim removed 6 bases at V and 3 bases at J, leaving 8 bases unmatched. Looked up from germline, CDR1 is ENHRY and CDR2 is SYGVKD. This CDR3 has 14 amino acids. The CDR3 reads CAIRYGTNNYEQYF. The CDR3 nucleotides read TGTGCCATCAGATACGGGACTAACAACTACGAGCAGTACTTC.

The rearrangement uses TRBV29-1 and TRBJ1-4; TRBD1 is a possible D gene (5 bases). The V gene's germline CDR1 is SQVTM and CDR2 ANQGSEA. V was clipped by 4 bases and J by 4 bases, with 13 bases between them. This CDR3 has 14 residues. The CDR3 region is CSVALGQRNEKLFF. The CDR3 region has the DNA TGCAGCGTTGCTTTGGGGCAGCGTAATGAAAAACTGTTTTTT. Full variable domain (missing parts from reference TRBV29-1 and TRBJ1-4): SAVISQKPSRDICQRGTSLTIQCQVDSQVTMMFWYRQQPGQSLTLIATANQGSEATYESGFVIDKFPISRPNLTFSTLTVSNMSPEDSSIYLCSVALGQRNEKLFFGSGTQLSVL.

The chain has TRBV7-9 and TRBJ1-5, with D perhaps TRBD1 (5 bases). The CDR3 extends over 16 amino acids. Trimming pared 3 bases from V and 7 bases from J, leaving 19 bases between. Germline lookup yields CDR1 SEHNR and CDR2 FQNEAQ (reference sequence). In DNA form, the CDR3 reads TGTGCCAGCAGCTTTTCCGCAGGGTCAGGATACCAGCCCCAGCATTTT. As protein: CASSFSAGSGYQPQHF.

CDR3 amino acids: CASSSTGDEKGRLFF. The CDR3, as DNA: TGTGCCAGCAGCTCGACAGGGGACGAAAAGGGGAGACTGTTTTTT. This chain uses TRBV7-6 with TRBJ1-4, with TRBD1 matching 8 bases. The V segment lost 4 bases and the J segment 13 bases; nucleotides outside the gene matches: 14. Per germline, CDR1 SGHVS and CDR2 FNYEAQ. This CDR3 spans 15 amino acids.

V and J are TRBV5-6 and TRBJ2-5; TRBD1 matches 9 bases. Germline CDR1 SGHDT, CDR2 YYEEEE. The CDR3 runs to 15 residues. V lost 4 bases to trimming and J lost 3 bases; unmatched junction nucleotides: 7. CDR3 residues: CASSTEGQGKETQYF. The DNA for the CDR3 is TGTGCCAGCAGCACAGAGGGACAGGGTAAAGAGACCCAGTACTTC.

The chain combines TRBV6-1 with TRBJ1-5; D might be TRBD1 (5 bases). V was clipped by 0 bases and J by 4 bases, with 10 bases between them. This CDR3 region has 15 residues. CDR1 is MNHNS, CDR2 SASEGT, per germline. The CDR3, as DNA: TGTGCCAGCAGTGAAGCGGTAAAGGGGAATCAGCCCCAGCATTTT. Its translation: CASSEAVKGNQPQHF.

The count of this clone is one. The chain links TRBV5-1 to TRBJ2-7, with 7 bases fitting TRBD2. Germline V gene lookup returns CDR1 SGHRS and CDR2 YFSETQ. The junction had 13 bases not matched to a gene; V was cut back by 8 bases and J by 2 bases. The CDR3 contains 15 residues. This CDR3 is CASRDSSGPTYEQYF. CDR3 nucleotides: TGCGCCAGTCGGGACTCTAGCGGCCCGACCTACGAGCAGTACTTC.

V is TRBV5-1 and J is TRBJ2-2; 9 nucleotides agree with TRBD2. The germline CDR1 and CDR2 sequences are SGHRS and YFSETQ. The CDR3 is made up of 14 amino acids. The V segment lost 4 bases and the J segment 6 bases; nucleotides outside the gene matches: 4. The CDR3 sequence is CASSGGGAAGELFF. The CDR3 nucleotides read TGCGCCAGCAGCGGCGGGGGGGCCGCCGGGGAGCTGTTTTTT.

This clone was counted once. The V and J genes are TRBV29-1 and TRBJ2-3, with D perhaps TRBD1 (6 bases). Germline CDR1 and CDR2: SQVTM and ANQGSEA. V was trimmed by 2 bases and J by 4 bases, leaving 19 bases between them. This CDR3 has 16 amino acids. This chain's CDR3 is CSVESLVQGAPDTQYF. Written as DNA, the CDR3 is TGCAGCGTTGAAAGTTTGGTACAGGGTGCCCCAGATACGCAGTATTTT.

About this clone: Other DNA sequences within the sample encode an identical CDR3. J is TRBJ1-5 and V is TRBV5-1; tentatively, D is TRBD1 (5 bases). Germline loops: CDR1 SGHRS, CDR2 YFSETQ. V was clipped by 2 bases and J by 0 bases, with 9 bases between them. The CDR3 has 15 amino acids. In DNA, the CDR3 is TGCGCCAGCAGCTTAGTGGGGGGTAGCAATCAGCCCCAGCATTTT. It encodes CASSLVGGSNQPQHF.

The rearrangement uses TRBV5-1 and TRBJ2-2, with D possibly being TRBD1 (6 bases). The CDR3 totals 14 residues. Trimming left V 7 bases short and J 3 bases short, with 13 bases between. CDR1 is SGHRS, CDR2 YFSETQ, per germline. CDR3 DNA: TGCGCCAGCGGCGGGCAGGGGTACACCGGGGAGCTGTTTTTT. Translation gives CASGGQGYTGELFF.

The sample holds a few counts of this clone. V is TRBV19 and J is TRBJ2-5, with 7 bases that match TRBD1. J lost 0 bases, V lost 4 bases, and 8 bases had no gene match. CDR3 size: 16 residues. Germline V gene data show CDR1 as LNHDA and CDR2 as SQIVND (reference sequence). CDR3 coding DNA: TGTGCCAGTAGTAGTGTTAGAGGGACAGACCAAGAGACCCAGTACTTC. Translating gives CASSSVRGTDQETQYF.

The V gene is TRBV6-6, the J gene TRBJ1-5; D perhaps matches TRBD1 (5 bases). Trimming took 2 bases from V and 6 from J, leaving 14 bases between them. The CDR3 length is 15 residues. CDR1 and CDR2 from the germline V gene are MNHNY and SVGAGI (reference sequence). In DNA form, the CDR3 reads TGTGCCAGCAGTTACACGCGGGGGGGTGGTCAGCCCCAGCATTTT. This sequence encodes CASSYTRGGGQPQHF.

J is TRBJ1-5 and V is TRBV2; TRBD1 agrees at 11 bases. The germline gives CDR1 SNHLY, CDR2 FYNNEI. With V trimmed by 3 bases and J by 6 bases, 10 bases remained unmatched. The CDR3 contains 17 residues. The CDR3, as DNA: TGTGCCAGCAGTGATCCGGTGGACAGGGGGCAAGGTCAGCCCCAGCATTTT. Its protein product is CASSDPVDRGQGQPQHF.

V gene TRBV6-6 combines with J gene TRBJ2-1; TRBD2 might be the D (6 bases). CDR3 length equals 15 residues. V lost 9 bases, J lost 0 bases, and 15 bases lay in between. Per the germline V gene, CDR1 is MNHNY and CDR2 is SVGAGI (reference sequence). CDR3 residues: CASKVADSSYNEQFF. The CDR3 DNA reads TGTGCCAGTAAAGTAGCGGATAGCTCCTACAATGAGCAGTTCTTC.

The chain carries TRBV7-8 and TRBJ1-1, with 7 bases that match TRBD1. The germline V gene encodes CDR1 SGHVS and CDR2 FQNEAQ. The junction had 9 bases not matched to a gene; V was cut back by 1 base and J by 4 bases. The CDR3 sequence is 16 residues long. This chain's CDR3 is CASSLVVRQGGTEAFF. Here the CDR3 DNA reads TGTGCCAGCAGCTTAGTCGTCCGGCAGGGGGGCACTGAAGCTTTCTTT.

This chain uses TRBV7-9 with TRBJ2-7; 7 bases line up with TRBD1. Germline trimming cut 4 bases from V and 9 bases from J; bases unmatched to any gene: 6. The CDR3 length is 12 residues. CDR1 SEHNR and CDR2 FQNEAQ come from the germline V gene (reference sequence). The CDR3 DNA sequence: TGTGCCAGCAGCTCACAGGGGATTTGGCAGTACTTC. This translates into CASSSQGIWQYF.

The rearrangement joins TRBV2 to TRBJ2-2; the match to TRBD2 covers 8 bases. This CDR3 contains 16 residues. Germline V gives CDR1 SNHLY, CDR2 FYNNEI. Trimming at V came to 3 bases and at J to 6 bases, leaving 9 bases not matched to a gene. This chain's CDR3 is CASSEGAGGFSGELFF. DNA of the CDR3: TGTGCCAGCAGTGAGGGTGCGGGGGGTTTCTCCGGGGAGCTGTTTTTT. Variable domain in full (rest from reference TRBV2 and TRBJ2-2): EPEVTQTPSHQVTQMGQEVILRCVPISNHLYFYWYRQILGQKVEFLVSFYNNEISEKSEIFDDQFSVERPDGSNFTLKIRSTKLEDSAMYFCASSEGAGGFSGELFFGEGSRLTVL.

This sequence joins TRBV15 and TRBJ2-7; 11 nucleotides line up with TRBD1. The V and J ends lost 0 bases and 3 bases, in that order; junction bases with no gene match: 7. This CDR3 is 17 amino acids long. Germline lookup yields CDR1 LNHNV and CDR2 YYDKDF (reference sequence). As DNA, the CDR3 is TGTGCCACCAGCAGAGATGGGGGTGGGACAGGGGGCTACGAGCAGTACTTC. As protein: CATSRDGGGTGGYEQYF.

The J gene is TRBJ1-2, the V gene TRBV6-4, with D perhaps matching TRBD1 (6 bases). Germline values: CDR1 MRHNA, CDR2 SNTAGT. V lost 5 bases to trimming and J lost 4 bases, with 20 bases between them. The length of the CDR3 is 16 residues. This CDR3 is CASSQQRGTTVYGYTF. The CDR3 DNA follows: TGTGCCAGCAGTCAACAGAGGGGGACCACCGTCTATGGCTACACCTTC.

The chain carries TRBV6-5 and TRBJ1-6; 7 bases are shared with TRBD1. This CDR3 is 14 amino acids long. V was pared by 3 bases and J by 10 bases, with 6 bases of the junction left unmatched. In germline, CDR1 is MNHEY, CDR2 SVGAGI. CDR3 in amino acids: CASSYDRETSPLHF. CDR3 bases: TGTGCCAGCAGTTATGACAGGGAAACCTCACCCCTCCACTTT.

The chain couples TRBV5-4 to TRBJ2-7; 8 nucleotides line up with TRBD1. The germline V gene has CDR1 SGHNT and CDR2 YYREEE (reference sequence). With V trimmed by 4 bases and J by 1 base, 4 bases remained unmatched. This CDR3 is built from 14 residues. The CDR3, as DNA: TGTGCCAGCAGCCCAAGACAGGGGTCCTACGAGCAGTACTTC. This codes for CASSPRQGSYEQYF.

The rearrangement joins TRBV9 to TRBJ2-7, with TRBD1 matching 10 bases. Trimming at V came to 3 bases and at J to 8 bases, leaving 8 bases not matched to a gene. Germline V lookup: CDR1 SGDLS, CDR2 YYNGEE. This CDR3 has 14 amino acids. CDR3 DNA sequence: TGTGCCAGCAGCGGGGACAGGGGCTATGGGAAGCAGTACTTC. It encodes CASSGDRGYGKQYF.